The next 5 T cell receptor beta chains were all read from a single sample in a study of blood T cell repertoires in COVID-19. The assay was immunoSEQ multiplex PCR, and TCRdb's table has in-frame clones only and misses some. The sample records 140,000 or so clones, approximately 90% being singletons. The material sequenced was peripheral blood. These receptor sequences come from a woman aged 45-65 years with active or convalescent COVID-19.

The rearrangement uses TRBV27 and TRBJ2-1; 10 positions agree with TRBD2. The germline gives CDR1 MNHEY, CDR2 SMNVEV (reference sequence). With V trimmed by 5 bases and J by 4 bases, 2 bases remained unmatched. The CDR3 totals 14 residues. CDR3 amino acids: CASSGTSVYNEQFF. In nucleotides, the CDR3 is TGTGCCAGCAGTGGGACTAGCGTGTACAATGAGCAGTTCTTC.

Here the CDR3 DNA reads TGTGCCAGCAGCCAAAAGACTAGCGGGATCCAAGAGACCCAGTACTTC. It is translated as CASSQKTSGIQETQYF. This rearrangement joins TRBV3-1 (or the pseudogene TRBV3-2) to TRBJ2-5, with 11 bases that match TRBD2. Germline V gives CDR1 LGHDT, CDR2 YNNKEL (reference sequence). CDR3 length: 16 amino acids. With 2 bases clipped from V and 1 base from J, the junction kept 3 bases outside the gene matches.

The V and J genes are TRBV19 and TRBJ1-2, with TRBD1 matching 7 bases. The CDR3 loop spans 15 amino acids. Germline V lookup: CDR1 LNHDA, CDR2 SQIVND (reference sequence). Trimming at V came to 6 bases and at J to 2 bases, leaving 9 bases not matched to a gene. CDR3 amino acids: CASSESGGPNYGYTF. CDR3 sequence (DNA): TGTGCCAGTAGCGAGTCAGGGGGACCCAACTATGGCTACACCTTC. Drawing the rest from reference TRBV19 and TRBJ1-2, the complete variable domain is DGGITQSPKYLFRKEGQNVTLSCEQNLNHDAMYWYRQDPGQGLRLIYYSQIVNDFQKGDIAEGYSVSREKKESFPLTVTSAQKNPTAFYLCASSESGGPNYGYTFGSGTRLTVV.

The chain has TRBV19 and TRBJ1-5; unclear D gene. Germline CDR1 is LNHDA and CDR2 is SQIVND (reference sequence). V lost 5 bases to trimming and J lost 5 bases, with 13 bases between them. This CDR3 is 14 amino acids long. The CDR3 loop is CASSQRWADQPQHF. The CDR3 DNA sequence: TGTGCCAGTAGTCAACGGTGGGCCGATCAGCCCCAGCATTTT.

V usage is TRBV3-1 (or the pseudogene TRBV3-2) and J usage is TRBJ2-2; 14 bases fit TRBD2. The V gene's germline CDR1 is LGHDT and CDR2 YNNKEL (reference sequence). J lost 0 bases, V lost 4 bases, and 4 bases had no gene match. This CDR3 comprises 18 residues. In DNA form, the CDR3 reads TGTGCCAGCAGCCTCGGACTAGCGGGGGGCGCGAACACCGGGGAGCTGTTTTTT. It yields the protein CASSLGLAGGANTGELFF.